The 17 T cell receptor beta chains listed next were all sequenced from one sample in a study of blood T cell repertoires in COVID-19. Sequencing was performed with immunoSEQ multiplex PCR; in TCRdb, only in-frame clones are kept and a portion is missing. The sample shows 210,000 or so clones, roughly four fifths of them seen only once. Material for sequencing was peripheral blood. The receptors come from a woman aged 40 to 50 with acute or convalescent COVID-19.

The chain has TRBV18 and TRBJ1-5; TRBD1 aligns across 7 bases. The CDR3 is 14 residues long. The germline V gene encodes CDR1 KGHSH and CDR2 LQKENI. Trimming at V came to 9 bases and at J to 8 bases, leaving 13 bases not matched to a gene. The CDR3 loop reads CARAQGPPGEPQHF. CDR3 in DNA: TGTGCCAGGGCACAGGGGCCGCCCGGAGAGCCCCAGCATTTT.

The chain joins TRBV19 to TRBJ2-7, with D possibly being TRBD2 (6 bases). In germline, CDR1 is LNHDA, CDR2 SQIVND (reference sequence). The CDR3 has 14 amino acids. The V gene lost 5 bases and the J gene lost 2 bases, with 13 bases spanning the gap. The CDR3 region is CASSLFGGTYEQYF. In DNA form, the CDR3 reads TGTGCCAGTAGTCTCTTTGGGGGGACCTACGAGCAGTACTTC.

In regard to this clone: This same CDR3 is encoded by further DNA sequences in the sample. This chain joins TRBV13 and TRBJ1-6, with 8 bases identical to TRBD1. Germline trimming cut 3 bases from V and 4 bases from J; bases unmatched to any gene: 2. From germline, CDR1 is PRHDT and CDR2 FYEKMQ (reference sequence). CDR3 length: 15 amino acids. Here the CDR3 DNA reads TGTGCCAGCAGCTTGGGACAGGCGTATAATTCACCCCTCCACTTT. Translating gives CASSLGQAYNSPLHF. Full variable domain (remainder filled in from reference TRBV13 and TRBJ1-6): AAGVIQSPRHLIKEKRETATLKCYPIPRHDTVYWYQQGPGQDPQFLISFYEKMQSDKGSIPDRFSAQQFSDYHSELNMSSLELGDSALYFCASSLGQAYNSPLHFGNGTRLTVT.

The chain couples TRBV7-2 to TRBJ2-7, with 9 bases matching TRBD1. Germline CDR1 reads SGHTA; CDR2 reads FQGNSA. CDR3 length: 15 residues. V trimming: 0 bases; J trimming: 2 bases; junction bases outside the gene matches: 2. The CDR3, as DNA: TGTGCCAGCAGCTTAGCCGGGACAGGGACCTACGAGCAGTACTTC. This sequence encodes CASSLAGTGTYEQYF.

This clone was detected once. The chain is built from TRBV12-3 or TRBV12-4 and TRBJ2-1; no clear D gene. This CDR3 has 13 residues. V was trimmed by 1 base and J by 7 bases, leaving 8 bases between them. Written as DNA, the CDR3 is TGTGCCAGCAGTTTAGGAGATAAGAATGAGCAGTTCTTC. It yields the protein CASSLGDKNEQFF.

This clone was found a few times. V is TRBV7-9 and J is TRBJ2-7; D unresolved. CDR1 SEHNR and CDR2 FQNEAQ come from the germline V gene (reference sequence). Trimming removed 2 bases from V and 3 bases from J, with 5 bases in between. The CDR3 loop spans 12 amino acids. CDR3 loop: CASSLNSYEQYF. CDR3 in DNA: TGTGCCAGCAGCTTAAACAGCTACGAGCAGTACTTC.

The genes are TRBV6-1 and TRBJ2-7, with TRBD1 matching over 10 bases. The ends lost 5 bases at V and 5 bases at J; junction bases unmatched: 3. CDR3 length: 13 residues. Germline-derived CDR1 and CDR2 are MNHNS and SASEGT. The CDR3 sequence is CASSLDRGDEQYF. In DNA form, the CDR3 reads TGTGCCAGCAGTTTGGACAGGGGGGACGAGCAGTACTTC.

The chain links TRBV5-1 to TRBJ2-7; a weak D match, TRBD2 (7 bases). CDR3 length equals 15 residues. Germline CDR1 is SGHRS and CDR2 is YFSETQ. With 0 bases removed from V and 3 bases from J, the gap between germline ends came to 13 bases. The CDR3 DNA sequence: TGCGCCAGCAGCTTGGTGGCGGGGGCCGTCTACGAGCAGTACTTC. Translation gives CASSLVAGAVYEQYF. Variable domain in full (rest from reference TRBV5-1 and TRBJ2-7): KAGVTQTPRYLIKTRGQQVTLSCSPISGHRSVSWYQQTPGQGLQFLFEYFSETQRNKGNFPGRFSGRQFSNSRSEMNVSTLELGDSALYLCASSLVAGAVYEQYFGPGTRLTVT.

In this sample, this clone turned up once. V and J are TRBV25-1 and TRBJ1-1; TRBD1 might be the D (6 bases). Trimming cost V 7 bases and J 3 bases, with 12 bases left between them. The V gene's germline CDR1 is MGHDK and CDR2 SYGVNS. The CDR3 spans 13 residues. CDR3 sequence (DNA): TGTGCCAGCACTTTGGACAGATACACTGAAGCTTTCTTT. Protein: CASTLDRYTEAFF.

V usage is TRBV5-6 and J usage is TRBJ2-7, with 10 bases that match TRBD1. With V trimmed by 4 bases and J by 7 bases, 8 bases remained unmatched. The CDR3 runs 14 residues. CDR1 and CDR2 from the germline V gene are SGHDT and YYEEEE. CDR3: CASSLRTGGLEQYF. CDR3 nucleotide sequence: TGTGCCAGCAGCCTGAGGACAGGGGGTCTTGAGCAGTACTTC. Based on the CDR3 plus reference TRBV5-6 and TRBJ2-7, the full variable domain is DAGVTQSPTHLIKTRGQQVTLRCSPKSGHDTVSWYQQALGQGPQFIFQYYEEEERQRGNFPDRFSGHQFPNYSSELNVNALLLGDSALYLCASSLRTGGLEQYFGPGTRLTVT.

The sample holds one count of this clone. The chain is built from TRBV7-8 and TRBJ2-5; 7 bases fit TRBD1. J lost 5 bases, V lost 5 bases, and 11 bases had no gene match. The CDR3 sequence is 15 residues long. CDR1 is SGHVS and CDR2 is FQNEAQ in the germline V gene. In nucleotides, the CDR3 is TGTGCCAGCAGCACTGGACAGGTCCAACTGGAGACCCAGTACTTC. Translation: CASSTGQVQLETQYF.

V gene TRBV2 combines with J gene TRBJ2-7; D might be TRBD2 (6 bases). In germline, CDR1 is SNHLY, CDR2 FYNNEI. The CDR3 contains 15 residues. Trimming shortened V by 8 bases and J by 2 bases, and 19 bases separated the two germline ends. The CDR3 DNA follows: TGTGCCAGCGCAAACGGGGCCGCGGGACCCTACGAGCAGTACTTC. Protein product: CASANGAAGPYEQYF.

The CDR3 sequence is CASSLGTGDGQPQHF. CDR3 DNA: TGCGCCAGCAGCCTGGGGACAGGGGATGGCCAGCCCCAGCATTTT. The chain employs TRBV5-1 and TRBJ1-5; 10 nucleotides align to TRBD1. Germline loops: CDR1 SGHRS, CDR2 YFSETQ. V lost 4 bases to trimming and J lost 7 bases; unmatched junction nucleotides: 8. The CDR3 loop spans 15 amino acids.

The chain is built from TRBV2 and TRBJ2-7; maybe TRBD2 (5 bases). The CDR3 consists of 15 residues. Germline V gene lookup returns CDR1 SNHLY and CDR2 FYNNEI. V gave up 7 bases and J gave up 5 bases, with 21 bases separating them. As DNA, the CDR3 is TGTGCCAGCACGGAAACCGCCCTGGCCGGGAACGAGCAGTACTTC. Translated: CASTETALAGNEQYF.

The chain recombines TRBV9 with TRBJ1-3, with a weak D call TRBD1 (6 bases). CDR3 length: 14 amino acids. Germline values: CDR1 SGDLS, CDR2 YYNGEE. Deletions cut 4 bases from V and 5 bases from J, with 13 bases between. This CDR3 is CASSPDSLRNTIYF. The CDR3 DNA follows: TGTGCCAGCAGCCCGGACAGCCTTAGAAACACCATATATTTT.

The CDR3 DNA follows: TGCGCCAGCAGTGAGTCCTGGGACAGACGTAACTATGGCTACACCTTC. This encodes CASSESWDRRNYGYTF. The V and J genes are TRBV10-2 and TRBJ1-2, with 7 bases identical to TRBD1. The length of the CDR3 is 16 residues. Germline V gene sequence: CDR1 WSHSY, CDR2 SAAADI. Losses at the gene ends were 0 bases for V and 1 base for J; bases not matched to a gene: 5.

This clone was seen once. The CDR3 loop reads CASSGGTGGPYEQYF. CDR3 bases: TGTGCCAGCAGCGGTGGGACAGGAGGACCCTACGAGCAGTACTTC. The gene calls are TRBV27 and TRBJ2-7, with 8 bases aligning to TRBD1. Germline V CDR1 and CDR2: MNHEY, SMNVEV (reference sequence). Trimming took 6 bases from V and 2 from J; bases not matched to a gene: 9. This CDR3 has 15 residues.